This T cell receptor (beta chain) comes out of a study of blood T cells in healthy people across ages. A word on this clonotype: What it binds is not known.

For the second PCR, which ran for about 6 to 11 cycles, a sample-barcoded 5' primer and a J-beta primer mix were used. Each CDR3 protein gets one entry after TCRdb re-called the 5' RACE reads with MiXCR. The sample has about 2 million distinct CDR3 sequences, roughly 52% seen once; the top ten hold 2.1%. Findings and limits, study-wide: What prevented conclusive comparison of naive and antigen-experienced cells was that PBMCs were unsorted.

V trimming: 3 bases; J trimming: 6 bases; junction bases outside the gene matches: 8. The germline CDR1 and CDR2 sequences are SNHLY and FYNNEI. The CDR3 runs to 15 residues. The receptor comes from a woman aged 40-49 years in good health. Sequenced: blood. The chain is built from TRBV2 and TRBJ2-3, with 8 bases fitting TRBD1. CDR3 sequence reads: CASSETGVPGDTQYF. DNA for the CDR3: TGTGCCAGCAGTGAGACAGGGGTGCCAGGGGATACGCAGTATTTT.